This TCR beta chain was retrieved from a study of blood T cell repertoires in COVID-19. This clone showed up just once. Libraries were prepared by immunoSEQ multiplex PCR; TCRdb keeps only in-frame clonotypes and omits some of them. The sample shows approximately 52,000 clones, approximately 90% of them seen only once. CDR3 length: 17 residues. Losses at the gene ends were 3 bases for V and 2 bases for J; bases not matched to a gene: 10. Germline V lookup: CDR1 SGHRS, CDR2 YFSETQ. The chain recombines TRBV5-1 with TRBJ2-2; 7 bases agree with TRBD1. The origin of this receptor is a man aged 45-65 years with acute or convalescent COVID-19. The specimen sequenced was peripheral blood. CDR3 protein: CASSSNAGTVNTGELFF. CDR3 DNA: TGCGCCAGCAGCTCCAACGCCGGGACAGTAAACACCGGGGAGCTGTTTTTT.